These 30 T cell receptor beta chains were all obtained from the same sample, sequenced in a study of T cells after yellow fever vaccination. TCRdb re-called the 5' RACE reads with MiXCR, one entry per CDR3 protein. Of more than 90,000 distinct CDR3 sequences detected, more than 5.5% appear once; the ten largest clones hold more than 2.5%. The sequencing used CD4+ T cells sorted from PBMCs, collected 45 days after the first yellow fever vaccination. These TCRs come from a man between 18 and 29 years old who received the YFV17D yellow fever vaccine.

J is TRBJ2-5 and V is TRBV11-1, with D unclear. Germline assignment: CDR1 SGHAT and CDR2 FQDESV (reference sequence). Trimming took off 8 bases at V and 7 bases at J, with 17 bases between the two ends. This CDR3 comprises 13 residues. The chain's CDR3 is CASLSSRTGTQYF. The CDR3 region has the DNA TGTGCCAGCCTTTCATCCCGAACGGGGACCCAGTACTTC.

The table lists this clonotype with many counts. The chain combines TRBV5-1 with TRBJ1-1; D gene unclear. Per the germline V gene, CDR1 is SGHRS and CDR2 is YFSETQ. The CDR3 is 14 residues long. V was pared by 0 bases and J by 3 bases, with 9 bases between. In nucleotides, the CDR3 is TGCGCCAGCAGCTTGGTGGAGTGGGACACTGAAGCTTTCTTT. This encodes CASSLVEWDTEAFF.

Many counts were recorded for this clonotype. The rearrangement joins TRBV5-1 to TRBJ2-5; the D gene is possibly TRBD2 (6 bases). The V end was cut by 4 bases, the J end by 4 bases, with 26 bases between. The CDR3 extends over 18 amino acids. The germline gives CDR1 SGHRS, CDR2 YFSETQ. In DNA form, the CDR3 reads TGCGCCAGCAGCCCGGGGGTTTCGTGGGGCCTCACCGGAGAGACCCAGTACTTC. Protein product: CASSPGVSWGLTGETQYF.

This clonotype was seen repeatedly, ten times or more. The V and J genes are TRBV6-1 and TRBJ2-2; 8 bases match TRBD1. The germline V gene encodes CDR1 MNHNS and CDR2 SASEGT. There are 17 residues in the CDR3. V lost 6 bases and J lost 1; bases outside the gene matches: 10. The CDR3 sequence: CASRLKPGQVNTGELFF. Written as DNA, the CDR3 is TGTGCCAGCAGACTAAAACCGGGACAGGTGAACACCGGGGAGCTGTTTTTT.

This clonotype appeared many times. This chain links TRBV10-2 with TRBJ1-2; 9 nucleotides agree with TRBD1. V was clipped by 6 bases and J by 6 bases; unmatched bases: 11. Germline lookup yields CDR1 WSHSY and CDR2 SAAADI. This CDR3 has 15 amino acids. CDR3 nucleotide sequence: TGCGCCAGCAGACCCTCTTGGGACAGGGCCCATGGCTACACCTTC. Protein product: CASRPSWDRAHGYTF.

This clonotype came up many times. The chain couples TRBV20-1 to TRBJ1-3; TRBD1 agrees at 9 bases. With V trimmed by 4 bases and J by 4 bases, 2 bases remained unmatched. The CDR3 length is 13 residues. Germline V lookup: CDR1 DFQATT, CDR2 SNEGSKA (reference sequence). As DNA, the CDR3 is TGCAGTGCTACACAGGGGGCAGGAAACACCATATATTTT. This gives the protein CSATQGAGNTIYF.

This clonotype was counted at least ten times. The chain has TRBV6-5 and TRBJ2-2; weak D call: TRBD1 (6 bases). Trimming pared 6 bases from V and 5 bases from J, leaving 13 bases between. The germline gives CDR1 MNHEY, CDR2 SVGAGI. The CDR3 spans 14 residues. The CDR3 nucleotides read TGTGCCAGCAGGGACTCAGGGGCAACCGGGGAGCTGTTTTTT. Translation: CASRDSGATGELFF.

This clonotype was seen repeatedly, ten times or more. This sequence joins TRBV5-6 and TRBJ2-3; either TRBD1 or TRBD2 may fit D (6 bases each). The CDR3 runs 21 residues. CDR1 SGHDT and CDR2 YYEEEE come from the germline V gene. Trimming removed 0 bases at V and 2 bases at J, with 28 bases between. The CDR3 nucleotides read TGTGCCAGCAGCTTGGTTGTTGGGGGGCGCGGGGCCGCTCCTTACACAGATACGCAGTATTTT. As protein: CASSLVVGGRGAAPYTDTQYF. Variable domain in full (rest from reference TRBV5-6 and TRBJ2-3): DAGVTQSPTHLIKTRGQQVTLRCSPKSGHDTVSWYQQALGQGPQFIFQYYEEEERQRGNFPDRFSGHQFPNYSSELNVNALLLGDSALYLCASSLVVGGRGAAPYTDTQYFGPGTRLTVL.

This clonotype was observed many times. This chain links TRBV29-1 with TRBJ2-3; D ambiguous. The CDR3 covers 14 residues. The germline V gene encodes CDR1 SQVTM and CDR2 ANQGSEA. The V end was cut by 5 bases, the J end by 4 bases, with 16 bases between. CDR3 bases: TGCAGCGTTCTCTTGCCTCCCGGATCAGATACGCAGTATTTT. Amino acids: CSVLLPPGSDTQYF.

V is TRBV5-1 and J is TRBJ1-4, with D perhaps matching TRBD1 (5 bases). Trimming cost V 2 bases and J 6 bases, with 11 bases left between them. This CDR3 is 14 amino acids long. Germline V lookup: CDR1 SGHRS, CDR2 YFSETQ. DNA for the CDR3: TGCGCCAGCAGCTTTAGCCCGGGGGATGAAAAACTGTTTTTT. Translated, it gives CASSFSPGDEKLFF.

The rearrangement uses TRBV7-2 and TRBJ1-3, with no clear D. Germline CDR1 and CDR2: SGHTA and FQGNSA. Trimming took off 6 bases at V and 1 base at J, with 10 bases between the two ends. The CDR3 loop spans 14 amino acids. The CDR3 nucleotides read TGTGCCAGCAGTTTTCCGACTTCTGGAAACACCATATATTTT. It is translated as CASSFPTSGNTIYF.

This clonotype came up a few times. This rearrangement joins TRBV29-1 to TRBJ2-1, with a possible D match to TRBD1 (6 bases). V shed 8 bases and J shed 5 bases, with 19 bases lying between them. CDR3 length: 14 amino acids. Germline V gene lookup returns CDR1 SQVTM and CDR2 ANQGSEA. The chain's CDR3 is CSTPRMDRNNEQFF. CDR3 coding DNA: TGCAGCACCCCACGGATGGACAGAAACAATGAGCAGTTCTTC.

This clonotype was observed at least ten times. The chain is built from TRBV20-1 and TRBJ1-5, with D unclear. Germline V gene sequence: CDR1 DFQATT, CDR2 SNEGSKA (reference sequence). V was cut by 1 base and J by 0 bases, with 10 bases left in between. The CDR3 loop spans 15 amino acids. The DNA for the CDR3 is TGCAGTGCTAGAGGTATGGAGAATAGCAATCAGCCCCAGCATTTT. Its translation is CSARGMENSNQPQHF.

This clonotype was counted ten times or more. DNA of the CDR3: TGTGCCAGCAGCCGGGCCAAGATCCAAGAGACCCAGTACTTC. Amino acid sequence: CASSRAKIQETQYF. This sequence joins TRBV5-8 and TRBJ2-5; D is unclear. V was pared by 4 bases and J by 1 base, with 11 bases between. There are 14 residues in the CDR3. Germline CDR1 SGHTS, CDR2 YDEGEE.

This clonotype was seen repeatedly, ten times or more. This rearrangement joins TRBV12-3 or TRBV12-4 to TRBJ2-1, with 7 bases aligning to TRBD1. There are 16 residues in the CDR3. The ends lost 5 bases at V and 8 bases at J; junction bases unmatched: 15. CDR3 sequence: CASSHDRVQQLDEQFF. CDR3 coding DNA: TGTGCCAGCAGTCACGACAGGGTGCAACAGTTGGATGAGCAGTTCTTC.

This clonotype was seen repeatedly, ten times or more. This chain joins TRBV5-1 and TRBJ2-5; 8 nucleotides match TRBD1. Germline CDR1 is SGHRS and CDR2 is YFSETQ. With 4 bases clipped from V and 6 bases from J, the junction kept 8 bases outside the gene matches. This CDR3 comprises 14 residues. The CDR3 protein is CASSHDRGWKTQYF. In DNA, the CDR3 is TGCGCCAGCAGCCACGACAGGGGATGGAAGACCCAGTACTTC.

This clonotype was seen more than once but under ten times. The gene calls are TRBV6-5 and TRBJ1-2, with no clear D. Germline CDR1 reads MNHEY; CDR2 reads SVGAGI. The length of the CDR3 is 16 residues. Trimming took off 0 bases at V and 7 bases at J, with 18 bases between the two ends. CDR3 loop: CASSYSVLGVDPGYTF. The CDR3 DNA reads TGTGCCAGCAGTTACTCGGTATTGGGCGTCGATCCTGGCTACACCTTC.

In this sample, this clonotype turned up a few times. The chain uses TRBV11-1 and TRBJ2-1, with D perhaps TRBD1 or TRBD2 (6 bases each). The ends were cut back, 5 bases at V and 8 bases at J, with 10 bases in the middle. CDR1 and CDR2 from the germline V gene are SGHAT and FQDESV (reference sequence). The CDR3 contains 12 residues. CDR3 sequence reads: CASSGGPHEQFF. DNA for the CDR3: TGTGCCAGCAGCGGGGGGCCACATGAGCAGTTCTTC.

This clonotype came up many times. The chain recombines TRBV7-9 with TRBJ2-5; TRBD1 agrees at 10 bases. The CDR3 sequence is 16 residues long. Germline CDR1 SEHNR, CDR2 FQNEAQ (reference sequence). V lost 4 bases to trimming and J lost 4 bases; unmatched junction nucleotides: 9. Written as DNA, the CDR3 is TGTGCCAGCAGCTCGTTCGGGACAGGGGCGAGAGAGACCCAGTACTTC. Translating gives CASSSFGTGARETQYF.

This clonotype was recorded at least ten times. This chain uses TRBV29-1 with TRBJ2-5; TRBD2 agrees at 8 bases. With V trimmed by 5 bases and J by 4 bases, 6 bases remained unmatched. The CDR3 covers 13 residues. Per the germline V gene, CDR1 is SQVTM and CDR2 is ANQGSEA. The CDR3, as DNA: TGCAGCGTTCACGGGGGGGCAGGAGAGACCCAGTACTTC. It yields the protein CSVHGGAGETQYF.

This clonotype was seen a handful of times. The chain uses TRBV18 and TRBJ2-7, with 9 bases fitting TRBD1. The CDR3 is made up of 15 amino acids. Per the germline V gene, CDR1 is KGHSH and CDR2 is LQKENI. Trimming took 5 bases from V and 2 from J; bases not matched to a gene: 7. The DNA for the CDR3 is TGTGCCAGCTCAGCCGGGACAGGGTCCCCCTACGAGCAGTACTTC. It translates to CASSAGTGSPYEQYF.

This clonotype was detected many times. The chain has TRBV5-1 and TRBJ2-3, with D maybe TRBD2 (5 bases). Germline CDR1 and CDR2: SGHRS and YFSETQ. CDR3 length: 13 residues. Trimming cost V 7 bases and J 4 bases, with 13 bases left between them. The CDR3 here is CASSGVEADTQYF. The DNA of the CDR3 is TGCGCCAGCTCGGGCGTGGAGGCAGATACGCAGTATTTT.

This clonotype was detected a few times. The chain combines TRBV5-4 with TRBJ2-1, with 12 bases lining up with TRBD2. The junction had 9 bases not matched to a gene; V was cut back by 2 bases and J by 0 bases. Germline V gene lookup returns CDR1 SGHNT and CDR2 YYREEE (reference sequence). The CDR3 extends over 19 amino acids. CDR3 region: CASSFLTSGGTSSYNEQFF. The CDR3 DNA is TGTGCCAGCAGCTTTCTTACTAGCGGGGGGACGAGCTCCTACAATGAGCAGTTCTTC.

This clonotype was counted many times. The chain couples TRBV11-2 to TRBJ2-5, with 9 positions matching TRBD2. With 2 bases clipped from V and 4 bases from J, the junction kept 8 bases outside the gene matches. The CDR3 contains 16 residues. Germline loops: CDR1 SGHAT, CDR2 FQNNGV. The CDR3 region is CASSLTASGVGETQYF. The CDR3 DNA is TGTGCCAGCAGCTTAACGGCTAGCGGGGTGGGAGAGACCCAGTACTTC.

This clonotype was seen many times. This sequence joins TRBV18 and TRBJ1-1; D is ambiguous. The CDR3 extends over 16 amino acids. The V gene's germline CDR1 is KGHSH and CDR2 LQKENI. V was shortened by 0 bases and J by 1 base, with 12 bases between the two germline ends. The DNA for the CDR3 is TGTGCCAGCTCACCACCGTATTTGCGACAGAACACTGAAGCTTTCTTT. Its protein is CASSPPYLRQNTEAFF.

At least ten counts were recorded for this clonotype. The rearrangement joins TRBV20-1 to TRBJ1-1; possibly TRBD1 for D (5 bases). This CDR3 is built from 12 residues. Germline lookup yields CDR1 DFQATT and CDR2 SNEGSKA (reference sequence). V was pared by 4 bases and J by 8 bases, with 14 bases between. The CDR3 protein is CSAKRGFYEAFF. CDR3 nucleotides: TGCAGTGCTAAAAGGGGTTTTTACGAAGCTTTCTTT.

As regards this clonotype: With a much larger clone just one base away, this may be a read error. The chain combines TRBV4-2 with TRBJ2-1, with D hard to call. The CDR3 is made up of 16 amino acids. Germline CDR1 and CDR2: LGHNA and YNFKEQ. The CDR3 region has the DNA TGTGCCAGCAGCCCCCCCCGGGCCGGCTCCTACAATAAGCAGTTCTTC. It encodes CASSPPRAGSYNKQFF.

The chain employs TRBV24-1 and TRBJ2-3; 8 nucleotides agree with TRBD2. CDR1 is KGHDR, CDR2 SFDVKD, per germline. J lost 0 bases, V lost 4 bases, and 2 bases had no gene match. The CDR3 has 15 residues. CDR3 loop: CATSDRGGSTDTQYF. In nucleotides, the CDR3 is TGTGCCACCAGTGACCGGGGGGGAAGCACAGATACGCAGTATTTT.

This clonotype was recorded at least ten times. The chain is built from TRBV4-3 and TRBJ2-2; D perhaps matches TRBD1 (6 bases). Germline V gene lookup returns CDR1 LGHNA and CDR2 YSLEER. This CDR3 region has 15 residues. Trimming cost V 6 bases and J 0 bases, with 11 bases left between them. CDR3 loop: CASRPDSSNTGELFF. The CDR3 DNA reads as TGCGCCAGCAGGCCGGACAGTTCGAACACCGGGGAGCTGTTTTTT.

The sample holds many counts of this clonotype. The chain joins TRBV7-2 to TRBJ2-7; 11 nucleotides agree with TRBD2. V trimming: 7 bases; J trimming: 4 bases; junction bases outside the gene matches: 15. CDR1 SGHTA and CDR2 FQGNSA come from the germline V gene. The CDR3 loop spans 17 amino acids. The CDR3 bases are TGTGCCAGCATCCCCGCGGGGTTAGCGGGGGGGCAGTACGAGCAGTACTTC. This codes for CASIPAGLAGGQYEQYF.